The 18 T cell receptor beta chains given below trace back to one sample, sequenced in a study of human thymus T cells. Corrective heart surgery yielded the resections from which the thymus tissue came. Using immunoSEQ multiplex PCR, the repertoire was profiled, and TCRdb retains in-frame clones only, with some absent. The table records fewer than 85,000 clones, around 95% of them present only once. Material: thymus tissue. The receptors here all came from a girl under three years old with a congenital heart defect but otherwise immunologically healthy.

The rearrangement joins TRBV7-6 to TRBJ1-1, with D perhaps TRBD1 (5 bases). The germline V and J ends were trimmed by 6 bases and 3 bases, with 23 bases remaining between them. Looked up from germline, CDR1 is SGHVS and CDR2 is FNYEAQ. The CDR3 contains 17 residues. CDR3 region: CASRSTDLPLGDTEAFF. In DNA, the CDR3 is TGTGCCAGCAGGTCTACAGATCTACCCTTGGGGGACACTGAAGCTTTCTTT.

The rearrangement links TRBV9 to TRBJ1-1; weak D call: TRBD1 (5 bases). The CDR3 runs 14 residues. In germline, CDR1 is SGDLS, CDR2 YYNGEE. Trimming took 5 bases from V and 1 from J, leaving 12 bases between them. The CDR3 sequence is CASSGGGANTEAFF. CDR3 sequence (DNA): TGTGCCAGCAGTGGTGGGGGAGCGAACACTGAAGCTTTCTTT.

The chain couples TRBV27 to TRBJ2-7; TRBD1 aligns across 7 bases. V shed 4 bases, J shed 2 bases, and the junction held 11 bases outside the gene matches. This CDR3 region has 16 residues. The germline V gene encodes CDR1 MNHEY and CDR2 SMNVEV (reference sequence). CDR3 bases: TGTGCCAGCAGTTCCCACGTCGCGCAGGGGGCCTACGAGCAGTACTTC. Protein: CASSSHVAQGAYEQYF.

The gene calls are TRBV28 and TRBJ2-3; TRBD2 is a possible D gene (6 bases). This CDR3 has 15 amino acids. The ends were cut back, 6 bases at V and 1 base at J, with 14 bases in the middle. From germline, CDR1 is MDHEN and CDR2 SYDVKM. CDR3 residues: CASSPREWGTDTQYF. As DNA, the CDR3 is TGTGCCAGCAGCCCGCGGGAATGGGGCACAGATACGCAGTATTTT.

The J gene is TRBJ2-1, the V gene TRBV15, with 13 bases identical to TRBD2. The CDR3 length is 18 residues. V shed 1 base and J 4 bases; nucleotides not matched to a gene: 7. Per germline, CDR1 LNHNV and CDR2 YYDKDF (reference sequence). Here the CDR3 DNA reads TGTGCCACCAGCAGAGTTTGGACTAGCGGGAGTGGTTACAATGAGCAGTTCTTC. Protein sequence: CATSRVWTSGSGYNEQFF.

The CDR3 coding sequence is TGCGCCAGCAGCCAAGGCGGCGTTCGTGAAGAGACCCAGTACTTC. Its protein product is CASSQGGVREETQYF. The V and J genes are TRBV4-3 and TRBJ2-5, with D uncertain. Germline CDR1 LGHNA, CDR2 YSLEER. The CDR3 extends over 15 amino acids. Deletions cut 1 base from V and 3 bases from J, with 12 bases between.

This chain joins TRBV29-1 and TRBJ1-3, with D unclear. Germline CDR1 and CDR2: SQVTM and ANQGSEA. Trimming shortened V by 0 bases and J by 0 bases, and 24 bases separated the two germline ends. CDR3 length: 20 residues. CDR3 in amino acids: CSVEERAPVATTLSGNTIYF. CDR3 DNA: TGCAGCGTTGAAGAACGTGCTCCCGTAGCGACAACCCTCTCTGGAAACACCATATATTTT.

The rearrangement links TRBV5-1 to TRBJ2-7; 13 bases map to TRBD2. The trim removed 4 bases at V and 2 bases at J, leaving 6 bases unmatched. This CDR3 spans 16 amino acids. CDR1 and CDR2 (germline): SGHRS, YFSETQ. In nucleotides, the CDR3 is TGCGCCAGCAGCGGACTAGCGGGAGTTTTCCCCTACGAGCAGTACTTC. Its protein product is CASSGLAGVFPYEQYF.

This chain links TRBV10-1 with TRBJ2-3, with 8 bases that match TRBD2. After removal of 5 bases from V and 2 bases from J, the junction contained 6 bases not matched to a gene. In germline, CDR1 is WNHNN, CDR2 SYGVQD (reference sequence). This CDR3 comprises 15 residues. The CDR3 protein is CASSRTSHTTDTQYF. The CDR3 bases are TGCGCCAGCAGTCGGACTAGCCACACCACAGATACGCAGTATTTT.

The chain has TRBV7-9 and TRBJ1-4, with D perhaps TRBD1 (6 bases). In germline, CDR1 is SEHNR, CDR2 FQNEAQ (reference sequence). CDR3 length: 15 residues. With 4 bases removed from V and 3 bases from J, the gap between germline ends came to 12 bases. Here the CDR3 DNA reads TGTGCCAGCAGCTCCCCTCGGACAGCTAATGAAAAACTGTTTTTT. It specifies CASSSPRTANEKLFF.

The rearrangement joins TRBV6-6 to TRBJ2-1; D not resolved. This CDR3 has 13 residues. V lost 2 bases to trimming and J lost 6 bases, with 8 bases between them. Germline CDR1 and CDR2: MNHNY and SVGAGI (reference sequence). DNA for the CDR3: TGTGCCAGCAGTTACGTGCCGACCAATGAGCAGTTCTTC. Protein: CASSYVPTNEQFF.

The chain uses TRBV27 and TRBJ2-7; 7 nucleotides match TRBD1. Trimming removed 6 bases from V and 4 bases from J; junction bases left unmatched: 6. The germline CDR1 and CDR2 sequences are MNHEY and SMNVEV (reference sequence). The CDR3 length is 13 residues. The CDR3 here is CASRRQGPYEQYF. Written as DNA, the CDR3 is TGTGCCAGCAGGCGACAGGGACCATACGAGCAGTACTTC.

The genes are TRBV5-4 and TRBJ2-1; D possibly corresponds to TRBD2 (6 bases). This CDR3 spans 16 amino acids. Per germline, CDR1 SGHNT and CDR2 YYREEE (reference sequence). With 2 bases removed from V and 6 bases from J, the gap between germline ends came to 18 bases. The CDR3 loop reads CASSFQGRAGSNEQFF. The CDR3 DNA is TGTGCCAGCAGCTTTCAGGGCAGGGCGGGGAGCAATGAGCAGTTCTTC.

The chain is built from TRBV4-2 and TRBJ1-1, with 10 bases matching TRBD1. This CDR3 has 14 amino acids. Trimming took 4 bases from V and 7 from J; bases not matched to a gene: 6. CDR1 is LGHNA, CDR2 YNFKEQ, per germline. The CDR3 nucleotides read TGTGCCAGCAGCCCCGGGACAGGGGTTCTTGAAGCTTTCTTT. Protein: CASSPGTGVLEAFF.

The chain couples TRBV7-2 to TRBJ1-1; D remains ambiguous. The germline CDR1 and CDR2 sequences are SGHTA and FQGNSA. V dropped 5 bases and J dropped 4 bases, with 8 bases sitting between them. The CDR3 is 12 amino acids. CDR3 bases: TGTGCCAGCAGCCGATCCGGCACTGAAGCTTTCTTT. Translated: CASSRSGTEAFF.

This rearrangement joins TRBV2 to TRBJ2-1, with 14 bases lining up with TRBD2. This CDR3 is built from 18 residues. The V and J ends lost 6 bases and 1 base, in that order; junction bases with no gene match: 8. Per germline, CDR1 SNHLY and CDR2 FYNNEI. CDR3: CASRKGLAGVGSYNEQFF. DNA for the CDR3: TGTGCCAGCAGAAAGGGACTAGCGGGAGTGGGGTCCTACAATGAGCAGTTCTTC.

The chain is built from TRBV18 and TRBJ1-1; D is unresolved. The ends were cut back, 3 bases at V and 1 base at J, with 9 bases in the middle. The CDR3 is 14 amino acids. The germline CDR1 and CDR2 sequences are KGHSH and LQKENI. CDR3 DNA: TGTGCCAGCTCACCGCCCAACTCGAACACTGAAGCTTTCTTT. It is translated as CASSPPNSNTEAFF.

The gene calls are TRBV5-4 and TRBJ2-7, with 8 bases identical to TRBD1. The CDR3 has 16 amino acids. Unmatched junction bases numbered 10, after V lost 4 bases and J lost 1 base. Germline V lookup: CDR1 SGHNT, CDR2 YYREEE (reference sequence). The CDR3 region has the DNA TGTGCCAGCAGCCCAAGCGACAGGGGCCTTTCCTACGAGCAGTACTTC. It yields the protein CASSPSDRGLSYEQYF.